This record looks at one T cell receptor beta chain sequence and its context. Germline trimming cut 5 bases from V and 2 bases from J; bases unmatched to any gene: 7. This CDR3 has 16 residues. Germline V CDR1 and CDR2: SGHAT, FQNNGV. The sample is drawn from a study of blood T cell repertoires in COVID-19. As for the study in general: Italy, Spain and the United States were the sources of the convalescent and acute COVID-19 samples. Sources were T cells, B-cell-depleted T cells, or PBMCs; the material itself was cDNA or gDNA.

Per the study methods: Scientists estimated how many nucleated cells there were by amplifying reference gene primers. TCRdb's table, derived via immunoSEQ multiplex PCR, lists solely in-frame clones and lacks some. That table supplies the V and J calls and clone size; D and trimming were determined from the DNA. Of approximately 200,000 clones in the sample, under 90% were seen once. V and J are TRBV11-2 and TRBJ2-7; 12 nucleotides match TRBD2. The material sequenced was peripheral blood. The clonotype originates from a woman aged 60-70 years who had recovered from COVID-19. CDR3 coding DNA: TGTGCCAGCAGCCCTCGACTAGCGGGGGCGACCTACGAGCAGTACTTC. As protein: CASSPRLAGATYEQYF.